Shown below are 26 T cell receptor beta chains from a single sample sequenced in a study of OX40 agonist ivuxolimab in advanced cancers. Some clones are missing from TCRdb's copy, which holds only in-frame ones; the method was immunoSEQ multiplex PCR. The data show around 38,000 clones, 78% seen once. The material sequenced was CD4+ or CD8+ T cells sorted from blood, taken in a trial of the OX40 agonist ivuxolimab. All receptors derive from an adult with an advanced solid tumor such as melanoma, head and neck, liver or kidney cancer.

The CDR3 sequence is CASGEVKRNEKLFF. The DNA of the CDR3 is TGCGCCAGCGGCGAAGTGAAGCGTAATGAAAAACTGTTTTTT. This chain joins TRBV10-2 and TRBJ1-4; D unclear. Germline CDR1 reads WSHSY; CDR2 reads SAAADI. V shed 8 bases and J shed 4 bases, with 14 bases lying between them. CDR3 length: 14 residues.

This clone was detected only a few times. V gene TRBV28 combines with J gene TRBJ1-5; 11 nucleotides line up with TRBD1. Germline trimming cut 9 bases from V and 2 bases from J; bases unmatched to any gene: 12. Germline lookup yields CDR1 MDHEN and CDR2 SYDVKM. The CDR3 contains 17 residues. CDR3 nucleotide sequence: TGTGCCAGTCTTGGGACAGGGGGAATTGGTGGCAATCAGCCCCAGCATTTT. Amino acids: CASLGTGGIGGNQPQHF.

This chain connects TRBV15 to TRBJ1-1, with no clear D. V lost 0 bases and J lost 1, with 9 bases in between. CDR1 and CDR2 from the germline V gene are LNHNV and YYDKDF (reference sequence). The CDR3 runs 15 residues. CDR3 loop: CATSRDSRRNTEAFF. The CDR3 DNA reads TGTGCCACCAGCAGAGATAGTCGAAGGAACACTGAAGCTTTCTTT.

The V call is TRBV6-1, the J call TRBJ1-5; 11 positions match TRBD1. The CDR3 contains 16 residues. Germline V gene data show CDR1 as MNHNS and CDR2 as SASEGT. V was clipped by 0 bases and J by 7 bases; unmatched bases: 5. CDR3 residues: CASSEAWTGGYQPQHF. Here the CDR3 DNA reads TGTGCCAGCAGTGAAGCTTGGACAGGGGGCTACCAGCCCCAGCATTTT.

V usage is TRBV19 and J usage is TRBJ2-7; D unclear. This CDR3 is built from 12 residues. The V gene's germline CDR1 is LNHDA and CDR2 SQIVND (reference sequence). V was trimmed by 7 bases and J by 2 bases, leaving 9 bases between them. The DNA of the CDR3 is TGTGCCAGTATTGGACCAACCTACGAGCAGTACTTC. Its translation: CASIGPTYEQYF.

CDR3 amino acids: CASSLVSGMGGADTQYF. As DNA, the CDR3 is TGTGCCAGCAGCTTAGTATCCGGGATGGGAGGTGCAGATACGCAGTATTTT. The V gene is TRBV7-2, the J gene TRBJ2-3, with a weak D call TRBD2 (6 bases). The CDR3 contains 17 residues. Trimming removed 1 base from V and 4 bases from J, with 18 bases in between. In germline, CDR1 is SGHTA, CDR2 FQGNSA.

This clone was detected a few times. J is TRBJ2-6 and V is TRBV9, with TRBD1 as a possible D gene (5 bases). V lost 4 bases and J 0 bases, leaving 17 bases between the germline ends. Germline assignment: CDR1 SGDLS and CDR2 YYNGEE. CDR3 length: 18 residues. CDR3 sequence (DNA): TGTGCCAGCAGCTCACCGACAGACCAACCCTCTGGGGCCAACGTCCTGACTTTC. Protein product: CASSSPTDQPSGANVLTF. The variable domain in full, completed from reference TRBV9 and TRBJ2-6, reads DSGVTQTPKHLITATGQRVTLRCSPRSGDLSVYWYQQSLDQGLQFLIQYYNGEERAKGNILERFSAQQFPDLHSELNLSSLELGDSALYFCASSSPTDQPSGANVLTFGAGSRLTVL.

The rearrangement uses TRBV19 and TRBJ2-1; 7 positions match TRBD1. The CDR3 runs to 14 residues. Looked up from germline, CDR1 is LNHDA and CDR2 is SQIVND (reference sequence). With V trimmed by 6 bases and J by 3 bases, 5 bases remained unmatched. The CDR3 nucleotides are TGTGCCAGTAGAGAGGGGACAGACTACAATGAGCAGTTCTTC. Translated, it gives CASREGTDYNEQFF.

This clone was counted a few times. The rearrangement links TRBV28 to TRBJ1-1, with D possibly TRBD1 on 5 matching bases. CDR1 and CDR2 (germline): MDHEN, SYDVKM. The length of the CDR3 is 14 residues. V gave up 4 bases and J gave up 1 base, with 10 bases separating them. The CDR3 loop reads CASSSPGQNTEAFF. DNA of the CDR3: TGTGCCAGCAGTTCACCCGGACAGAACACTGAAGCTTTCTTT.

This clone has only one observation. CDR3 coding DNA: TGTGCCAGCAGTGCCCAGCAATACAGGTTCGGGGCTGAAGCTTTCTTT. Encoded protein: CASSAQQYRFGAEAFF. The gene calls are TRBV6-1 and TRBJ1-1, with D tentatively TRBD1 (5 bases). The CDR3 spans 16 residues. Germline-derived CDR1 and CDR2 are MNHNS and SASEGT. The V end lost 4 bases, the J end lost 6 bases, and 21 bases lay between the germline ends.

V and J are TRBV27 and TRBJ2-3; either TRBD1 or TRBD2 may fit D (6 bases each). The CDR3 sequence is 14 residues long. The V gene lost 7 bases and the J gene lost 6 bases, with 17 bases spanning the gap. Germline CDR1 reads MNHEY; CDR2 reads SMNVEV (reference sequence). The CDR3, as DNA: TGTGCCAGCACCTGGGGGCCTGGGAGGGATACGCAGTATTTT. As protein: CASTWGPGRDTQYF.

This clone was seen a handful of times. This rearrangement joins TRBV23-1 to TRBJ2-5, with D hard to call. TRBV23-1 belongs to the ORF category, with a function that is uncertain. With 7 bases removed from V and 2 bases from J, the gap between germline ends came to 8 bases. The length of the CDR3 is 12 residues. The CDR3 region is CASTPTQETQYF. Written as DNA, the CDR3 is TGCGCCAGCACTCCTACTCAAGAGACCCAGTACTTC.

The chain combines TRBV15 with TRBJ2-7; 11 bases are a match to TRBD2. V dropped 2 bases and J dropped 2; count of bases not matched to a gene: 2. This CDR3 region has 15 residues. Germline V gene lookup returns CDR1 LNHNV and CDR2 YYDKDF (reference sequence). This CDR3 reads CATSRLAGGTYEQYF. DNA for the CDR3: TGTGCCACCAGCAGACTAGCGGGAGGTACCTACGAGCAGTACTTC. The variable domain in full, completed from reference TRBV15 and TRBJ2-7, reads DAMVIQNPRYQVTQFGKPVTLSCSQTLNHNVMYWYQQKSSQAPKLLFHYYDKDFNNEADTPDNFQSRRPNTSFCFLDIRSPGLGDTAMYLCATSRLAGGTYEQYFGPGTRLTVT.

The gene calls are TRBV27 and TRBJ2-3, with D possibly TRBD1 on 6 matching bases. Trimming left V 6 bases short and J 6 bases short, with 22 bases between. The germline V gene has CDR1 MNHEY and CDR2 SMNVEV (reference sequence). The CDR3 is made up of 16 amino acids. The CDR3 loop reads CASSSPGTTIVDTQYF. The CDR3 region has the DNA TGTGCCAGCAGCTCACCCGGGACAACCATCGTGGATACGCAGTATTTT.

The chain links TRBV6-6 to TRBJ2-3; D is perhaps TRBD2 (6 bases). Germline V gene lookup returns CDR1 MNHNY and CDR2 SVGAGI (reference sequence). Between the trimmed V and J ends, which lost 6 bases and 1 base, there was a span of 8 bases. The CDR3 runs to 13 residues. The DNA for the CDR3 is TGTGCCAGCAGGGCTAGCGGCACAGATACGCAGTATTTT. Its translation is CASRASGTDTQYF.

The gene calls are TRBV5-6 and TRBJ1-4, with 10 bases identical to TRBD1. From germline, CDR1 is SGHDT and CDR2 YYEEEE. The CDR3 contains 16 residues. The trim removed 4 bases at V and 1 base at J, leaving 4 bases unmatched. The CDR3 DNA sequence: TGTGCCAGCAGCCTGACAGGGGGCGGAACTAATGAAAAACTGTTTTTT. Encoded protein: CASSLTGGGTNEKLFF.

This sequence joins TRBV7-6 and TRBJ2-7; TRBD2 aligns across 13 bases. V was pared by 3 bases and J by 4 bases, with 9 bases of the junction left unmatched. The CDR3 extends over 17 amino acids. The germline CDR1 and CDR2 sequences are SGHVS and FNYEAQ. The CDR3 loop is CASSFKPGTSGKYEQYF. CDR3 coding DNA: TGTGCCAGCAGCTTTAAGCCCGGGACTAGCGGGAAGTACGAGCAGTACTTC.

V usage is TRBV4-1 and J usage is TRBJ2-7; D not certain. V lost 1 base to trimming and J lost 0 bases, with 10 bases between them. Germline CDR1 is MGHRA and CDR2 is YSYEKL. The length of the CDR3 is 15 residues. CDR3 sequence: CASSQATSLSYEQYF. The CDR3 nucleotides are TGCGCCAGCAGCCAAGCCACGTCGCTCTCCTACGAGCAGTACTTC.

This sequence joins TRBV28 and TRBJ1-5; D possibly corresponds to TRBD1 (6 bases). Germline CDR1 is MDHEN and CDR2 is SYDVKM. Trimming removed 6 bases from V and 6 bases from J, with 15 bases in between. The CDR3 runs to 14 residues. The CDR3 loop is CASRQGGMGQPQHF. CDR3 DNA: TGTGCCAGCAGACAGGGAGGGATGGGTCAGCCCCAGCATTTT.

The chain couples TRBV7-9 to TRBJ2-1, with TRBD1 as a possible D gene (5 bases). Per germline, CDR1 SEHNR and CDR2 FQNEAQ (reference sequence). The CDR3 runs 16 residues. The germline V and J ends were trimmed by 1 base and 8 bases, with 18 bases remaining between them. CDR3 nucleotides: TGTGCCAGCAGCTTAGTTCAGGGCAACCTCAGGGATGAGCAGTTCTTC. Residues: CASSLVQGNLRDEQFF.

CDR3 bases: TGTGCCAGCACCCAGGGGGTCCTCGGAAAGAACACTGAAGCTTTCTTT. Protein: CASTQGVLGKNTEAFF. The chain uses TRBV9 and TRBJ1-1, with TRBD1 matching over 7 bases. V shed 6 bases and J 1 base; nucleotides not matched to a gene: 12. Germline V gene data show CDR1 as SGDLS and CDR2 as YYNGEE. This CDR3 is built from 16 residues.

The chain is built from TRBV19 and TRBJ2-2; the D gene is possibly TRBD1 (6 bases). The V gene lost 5 bases and the J gene lost 3 bases, with 10 bases spanning the gap. Per germline, CDR1 LNHDA and CDR2 SQIVND (reference sequence). CDR3 length equals 14 residues. DNA of the CDR3: TGTGCCAGTAGTTCACAGGGTTACACCGGGGAGCTGTTTTTT. This sequence encodes CASSSQGYTGELFF.

The V and J genes are TRBV9 and TRBJ1-1; D gene ambiguous. The length of the CDR3 is 15 residues. CDR1 SGDLS and CDR2 YYNGEE come from the germline V gene. Trimming shortened V by 1 base and J by 0 bases, and 10 bases separated the two germline ends. In nucleotides, the CDR3 is TGTGCCAGCAGCGTACATGACGTAATGAACACTGAAGCTTTCTTT. Its protein is CASSVHDVMNTEAFF.

This clone appeared once. At the DNA level, this CDR3 is encoded by other sequences in the same sample as well. This chain's CDR3 is CSVAASRAVPDTQYF. The CDR3 DNA is TGCAGCGTTGCCGCGTCTAGGGCTGTTCCAGATACGCAGTATTTT. The chain uses TRBV29-1 and TRBJ2-3; D remains unclear. V was cut by 4 bases and J by 4 bases, with 18 bases left in between. The CDR3 loop spans 15 amino acids. Germline assignment: CDR1 SQVTM and CDR2 ANQGSEA.

This chain joins TRBV28 and TRBJ2-7; tentative D call: TRBD2 (7 bases). The germline V gene has CDR1 MDHEN and CDR2 SYDVKM. Trimming shortened V by 10 bases and J by 7 bases, and 17 bases separated the two germline ends. The CDR3 covers 12 residues. In DNA form, the CDR3 reads TGTGCCATCCGGGGACAAGCGGGGGAGCAGTACTTC. It is translated as CAIRGQAGEQYF.

V is TRBV6-1 and J is TRBJ2-5, with TRBD2 identical over 15 bases. From germline, CDR1 is MNHNS and CDR2 SASEGT. Trimming cost V 4 bases and J 4 bases; bases outside gene matches: 7. CDR3 length equals 17 residues. In nucleotides, the CDR3 is TGTGCCAGCAGTGGCAGGGGACTAGCGGGGGGTGGAGAGACCCAGTACTTC. Its translation is CASSGRGLAGGGETQYF.